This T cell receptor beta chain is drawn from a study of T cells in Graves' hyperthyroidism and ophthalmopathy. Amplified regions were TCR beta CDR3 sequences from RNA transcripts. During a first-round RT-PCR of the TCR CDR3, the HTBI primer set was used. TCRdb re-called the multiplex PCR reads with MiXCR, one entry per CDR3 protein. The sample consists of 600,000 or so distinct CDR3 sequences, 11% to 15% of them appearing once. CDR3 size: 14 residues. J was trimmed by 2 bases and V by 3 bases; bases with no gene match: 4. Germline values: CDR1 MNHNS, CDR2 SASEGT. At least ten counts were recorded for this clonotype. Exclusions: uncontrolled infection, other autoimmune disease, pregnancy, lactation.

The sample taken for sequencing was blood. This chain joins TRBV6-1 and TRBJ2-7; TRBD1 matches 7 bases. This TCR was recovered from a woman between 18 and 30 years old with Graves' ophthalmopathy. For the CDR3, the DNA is TGTGCCAGCAGTGATGACAGGGCCGCCTACGAGCAGTACTTC. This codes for CASSDDRAAYEQYF.